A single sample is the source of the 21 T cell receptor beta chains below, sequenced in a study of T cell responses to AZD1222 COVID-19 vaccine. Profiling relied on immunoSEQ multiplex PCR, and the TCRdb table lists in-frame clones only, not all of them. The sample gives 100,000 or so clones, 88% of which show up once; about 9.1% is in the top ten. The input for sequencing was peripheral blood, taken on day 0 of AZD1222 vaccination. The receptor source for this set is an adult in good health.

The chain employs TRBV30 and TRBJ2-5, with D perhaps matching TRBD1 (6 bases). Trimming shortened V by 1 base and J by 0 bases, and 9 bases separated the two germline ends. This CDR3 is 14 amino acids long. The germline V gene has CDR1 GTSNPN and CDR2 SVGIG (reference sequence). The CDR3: CAWSATGYQETQYF. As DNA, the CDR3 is TGTGCCTGGAGTGCCACAGGGTACCAAGAGACCCAGTACTTC.

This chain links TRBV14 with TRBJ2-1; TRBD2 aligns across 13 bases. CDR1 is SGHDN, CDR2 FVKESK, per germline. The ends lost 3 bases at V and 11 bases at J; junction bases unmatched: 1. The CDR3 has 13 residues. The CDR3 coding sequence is TGTGCCAGCAGCCAGGGACTAGCGGGACAGCAGTTCTTC. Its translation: CASSQGLAGQQFF. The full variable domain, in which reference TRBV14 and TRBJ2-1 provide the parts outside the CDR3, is EAGVTQFPSHSVIEKGQTVTLRCDPISGHDNLYWYRRVMGKEIKFLLHFVKESKQDESGMPNNRFLAERTGGTYSTLKVQPAELEDSGVYFCASSQGLAGQQFFGPGTRLTVL.

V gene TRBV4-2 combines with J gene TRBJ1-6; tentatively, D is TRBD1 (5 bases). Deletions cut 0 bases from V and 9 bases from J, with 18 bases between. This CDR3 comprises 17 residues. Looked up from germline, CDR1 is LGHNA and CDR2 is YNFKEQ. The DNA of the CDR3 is TGTGCCAGCAGCCAAGAGTCTGCCGGGACGAGGCGTTCACCCCTCCACTTT. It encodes CASSQESAGTRRSPLHF.

CDR3 region: CASSLYGGPTGELFF. The CDR3 coding sequence is TGTGCCAGCAGTTTATATGGGGGGCCCACCGGGGAGCTGTTTTTT. The chain is built from TRBV28 and TRBJ2-2, with D tentatively TRBD1 or TRBD2 (6 bases each). CDR1 is MDHEN, CDR2 SYDVKM, per germline. The CDR3 runs to 15 residues. Trimming pared 1 base from V and 4 bases from J, leaving 10 bases between.

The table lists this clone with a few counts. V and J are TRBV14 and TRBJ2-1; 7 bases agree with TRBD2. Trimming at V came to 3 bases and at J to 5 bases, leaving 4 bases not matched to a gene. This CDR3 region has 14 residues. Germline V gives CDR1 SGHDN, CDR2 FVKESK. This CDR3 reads CASSQSSGHNEQFF. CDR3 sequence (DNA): TGTGCCAGCAGCCAGTCTAGCGGACACAATGAGCAGTTCTTC.

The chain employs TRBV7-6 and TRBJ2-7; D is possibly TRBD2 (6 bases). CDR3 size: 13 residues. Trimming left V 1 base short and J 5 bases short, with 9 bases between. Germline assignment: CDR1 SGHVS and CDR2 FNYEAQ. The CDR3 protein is CASSLGTINEQYF. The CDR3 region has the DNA TGTGCCAGCAGCTTAGGGACTATCAACGAGCAGTACTTC.

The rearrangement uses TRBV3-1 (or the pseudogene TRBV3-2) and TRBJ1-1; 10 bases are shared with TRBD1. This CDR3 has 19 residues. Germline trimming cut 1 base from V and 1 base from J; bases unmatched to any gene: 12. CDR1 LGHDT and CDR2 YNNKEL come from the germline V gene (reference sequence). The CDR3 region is CASSQVGGTGVVPNTEAFF. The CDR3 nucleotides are TGTGCCAGCAGCCAAGTGGGGGGGACAGGGGTAGTTCCGAACACTGAAGCTTTCTTT.

This CDR3 is CASTDPDLRGSGNTIYF. The CDR3 coding sequence is TGTGCCAGCACCGACCCAGACCTCAGGGGTTCAGGAAACACCATATATTTT. The chain recombines TRBV7-2 with TRBJ1-3; tentatively, D is TRBD1 (6 bases). The V end lost 7 bases, the J end lost 4 bases, and 23 bases lay between the germline ends. Germline assignment: CDR1 SGHTA and CDR2 FQGNSA. This CDR3 comprises 17 residues.

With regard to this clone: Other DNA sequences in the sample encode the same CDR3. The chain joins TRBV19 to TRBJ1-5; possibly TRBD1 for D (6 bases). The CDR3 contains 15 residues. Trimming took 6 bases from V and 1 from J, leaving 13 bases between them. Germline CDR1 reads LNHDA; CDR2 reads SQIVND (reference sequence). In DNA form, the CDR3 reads TGTGCCAGTAGCCCACAGGGTCCCAGCAATCAGCCCCAGCATTTT. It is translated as CASSPQGPSNQPQHF. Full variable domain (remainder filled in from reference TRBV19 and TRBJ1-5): DGGITQSPKYLFRKEGQNVTLSCEQNLNHDAMYWYRQDPGQGLRLIYYSQIVNDFQKGDIAEGYSVSREKKESFPLTVTSAQKNPTAFYLCASSPQGPSNQPQHFGDGTRLSIL.

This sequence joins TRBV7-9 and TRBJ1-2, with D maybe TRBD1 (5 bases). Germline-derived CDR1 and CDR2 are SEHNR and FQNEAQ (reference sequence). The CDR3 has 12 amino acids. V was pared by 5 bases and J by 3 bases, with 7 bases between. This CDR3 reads CASSPTDYGYTF. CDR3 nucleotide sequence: TGTGCCAGCAGCCCGACAGACTATGGCTACACCTTC.

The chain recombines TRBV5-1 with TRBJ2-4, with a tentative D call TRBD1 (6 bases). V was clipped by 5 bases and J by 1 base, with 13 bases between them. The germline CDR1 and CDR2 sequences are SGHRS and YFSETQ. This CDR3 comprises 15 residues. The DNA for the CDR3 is TGCGCCAGCAGACCACAGGGTACGGCCAAAAACATTCAGTACTTC. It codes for CASRPQGTAKNIQYF.

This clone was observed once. The CDR3 nucleotides read TGTGCCAGCAGCTCCGGACTCTTTCGCGAGCAGTACTTC. As protein: CASSSGLFREQYF. This rearrangement joins TRBV28 to TRBJ2-7; tentatively, D is TRBD2 (5 bases). V shed 6 bases and J shed 6 bases, with 15 bases lying between them. Germline V gives CDR1 MDHEN, CDR2 SYDVKM. This CDR3 contains 13 residues. Drawing the rest from reference TRBV28 and TRBJ2-7, the complete variable domain is DVKVTQSSRYLVKRTGEKVFLECVQDMDHENMFWYRQDPGLGLRLIYFSYDVKMKEKGDIPEGYSVSREKKERFSLILESASTNQTSMYLCASSSGLFREQYFGPGTRLTVT.

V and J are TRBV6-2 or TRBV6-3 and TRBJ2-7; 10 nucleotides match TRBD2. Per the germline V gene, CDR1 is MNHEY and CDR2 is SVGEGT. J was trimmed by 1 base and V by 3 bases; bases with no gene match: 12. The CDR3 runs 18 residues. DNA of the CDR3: TGTGCCAGCAGTTATCGGGGGGCTAGCGGGAGTCTTTCCTACGAGCAGTACTTC. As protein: CASSYRGASGSLSYEQYF.

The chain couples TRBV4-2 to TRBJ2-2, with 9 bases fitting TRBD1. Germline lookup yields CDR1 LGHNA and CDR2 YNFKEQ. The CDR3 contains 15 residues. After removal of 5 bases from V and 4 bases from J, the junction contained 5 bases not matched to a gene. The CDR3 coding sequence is TGTGCCAGCAGCACGGGACAGGGACCCACCGGGGAGCTGTTTTTT. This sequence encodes CASSTGQGPTGELFF.

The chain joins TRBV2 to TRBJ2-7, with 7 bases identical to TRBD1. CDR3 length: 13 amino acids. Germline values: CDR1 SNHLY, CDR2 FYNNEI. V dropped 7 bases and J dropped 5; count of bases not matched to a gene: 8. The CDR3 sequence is CASTRRQGDEQYF. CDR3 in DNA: TGTGCCAGCACCCGCCGCCAGGGGGACGAGCAGTACTTC.

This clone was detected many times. The CDR3 protein is CASSFGMGVSNSPLHF. The CDR3 DNA sequence: TGTGCCAGCAGTTTTGGGATGGGGGTCAGCAATTCACCCCTCCACTTT. The chain couples TRBV2 to TRBJ1-6; possible D gene TRBD1, 5 bases. This CDR3 spans 16 amino acids. Trimming took off 5 bases at V and 7 bases at J, with 18 bases between the two ends. Germline CDR1 SNHLY, CDR2 FYNNEI.

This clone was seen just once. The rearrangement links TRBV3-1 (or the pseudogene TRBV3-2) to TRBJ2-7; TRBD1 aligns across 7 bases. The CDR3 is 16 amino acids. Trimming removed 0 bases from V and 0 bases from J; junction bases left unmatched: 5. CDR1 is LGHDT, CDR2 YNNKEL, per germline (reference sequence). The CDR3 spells CASSQDRWDSSYEQYF. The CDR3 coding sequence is TGTGCCAGCAGCCAAGATAGGTGGGACAGCTCCTACGAGCAGTACTTC.

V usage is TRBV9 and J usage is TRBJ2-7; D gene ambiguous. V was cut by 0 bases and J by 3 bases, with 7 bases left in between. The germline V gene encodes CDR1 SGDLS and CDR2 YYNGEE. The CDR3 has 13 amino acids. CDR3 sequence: CASSVEGNYEQYF. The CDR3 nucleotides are TGTGCCAGCAGCGTAGAAGGAAACTACGAGCAGTACTTC.

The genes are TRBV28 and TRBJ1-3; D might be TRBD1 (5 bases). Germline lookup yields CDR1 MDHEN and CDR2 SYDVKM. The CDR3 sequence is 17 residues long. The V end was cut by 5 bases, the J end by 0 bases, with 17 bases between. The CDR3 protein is CASSTLITGLSGNTIYF. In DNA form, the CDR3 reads TGTGCCAGCAGTACCCTGATTACAGGACTCTCTGGAAACACCATATATTTT.

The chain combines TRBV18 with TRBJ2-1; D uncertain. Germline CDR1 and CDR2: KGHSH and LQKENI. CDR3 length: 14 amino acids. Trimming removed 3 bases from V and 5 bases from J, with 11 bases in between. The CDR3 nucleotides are TGTGCCAGCTCACCTGGGGTCTACAACAATGAGCAGTTCTTC. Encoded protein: CASSPGVYNNEQFF. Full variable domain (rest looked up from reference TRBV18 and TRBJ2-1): NAGVMQNPRHLVRRRGQEARLRCSPMKGHSHVYWYRQLPEEGLKFMVYLQKENIIDESGMPKERFSAEFPKEGPSILRIQQVVRGDSAAYFCASSPGVYNNEQFFGPGTRLTVL.

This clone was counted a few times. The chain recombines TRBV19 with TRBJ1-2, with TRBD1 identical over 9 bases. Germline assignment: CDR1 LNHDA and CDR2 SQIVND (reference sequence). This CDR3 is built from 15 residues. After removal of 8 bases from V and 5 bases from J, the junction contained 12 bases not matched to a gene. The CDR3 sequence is CASADRGQGQYGYTF. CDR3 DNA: TGTGCCAGTGCCGATCGTGGACAGGGGCAGTATGGCTACACCTTC.